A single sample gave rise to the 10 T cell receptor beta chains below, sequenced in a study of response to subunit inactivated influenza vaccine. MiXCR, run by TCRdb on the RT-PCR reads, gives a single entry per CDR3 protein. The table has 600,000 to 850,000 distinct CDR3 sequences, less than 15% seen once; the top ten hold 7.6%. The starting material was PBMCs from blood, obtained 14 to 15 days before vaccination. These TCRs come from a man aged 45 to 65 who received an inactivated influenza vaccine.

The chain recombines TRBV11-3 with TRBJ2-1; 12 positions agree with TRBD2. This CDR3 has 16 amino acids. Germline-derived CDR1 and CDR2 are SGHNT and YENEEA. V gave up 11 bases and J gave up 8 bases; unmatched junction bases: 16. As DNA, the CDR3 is TGTGCCGGCCCCGAGATGACTAGCGGGAGAACGCATGAGCAGTTCTTC. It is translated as CAGPEMTSGRTHEQFF.

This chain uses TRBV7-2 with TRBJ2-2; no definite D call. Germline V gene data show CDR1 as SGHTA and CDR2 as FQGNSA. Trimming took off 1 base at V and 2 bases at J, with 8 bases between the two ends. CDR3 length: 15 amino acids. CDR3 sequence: CASSLEAFNTGELFF. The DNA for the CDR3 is TGTGCCAGCAGCTTAGAAGCTTTTAACACCGGGGAGCTGTTTTTT.

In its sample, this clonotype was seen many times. This chain's CDR3 is CASRTDRAAFF. DNA for the CDR3: TGTGCCAGTAGAACCGACAGGGCCGCGTTCTTC. The J gene is TRBJ2-1, the V gene TRBV19, with 7 bases that match TRBD1. The CDR3 covers 11 residues. The trim removed 6 bases at V and 15 bases at J, leaving 8 bases unmatched. CDR1 is LNHDA, CDR2 SQIVND, per germline (reference sequence).

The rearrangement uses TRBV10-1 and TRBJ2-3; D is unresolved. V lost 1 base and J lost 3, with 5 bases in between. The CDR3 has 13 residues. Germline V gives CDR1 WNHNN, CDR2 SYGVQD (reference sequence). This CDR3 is CASSEFLTDTQYF. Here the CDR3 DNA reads TGCGCCAGCAGTGAGTTTCTGACAGATACGCAGTATTTT.

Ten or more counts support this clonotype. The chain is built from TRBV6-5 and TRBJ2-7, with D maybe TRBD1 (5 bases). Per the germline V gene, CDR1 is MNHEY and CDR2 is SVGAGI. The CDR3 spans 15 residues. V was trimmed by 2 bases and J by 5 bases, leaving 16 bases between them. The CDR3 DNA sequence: TGTGCCAGCAGTTACAGTTTCGACAGACCCCACGAGCAGTACTTC. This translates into CASSYSFDRPHEQYF.

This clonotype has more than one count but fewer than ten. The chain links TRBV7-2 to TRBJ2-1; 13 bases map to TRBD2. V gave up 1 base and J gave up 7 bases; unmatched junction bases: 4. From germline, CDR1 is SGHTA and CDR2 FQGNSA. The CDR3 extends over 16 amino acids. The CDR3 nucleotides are TGTGCCAGCAGCTTAGTTCAGGGACTAGCGGGGAATGAGCAGTTCTTC. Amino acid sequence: CASSLVQGLAGNEQFF.

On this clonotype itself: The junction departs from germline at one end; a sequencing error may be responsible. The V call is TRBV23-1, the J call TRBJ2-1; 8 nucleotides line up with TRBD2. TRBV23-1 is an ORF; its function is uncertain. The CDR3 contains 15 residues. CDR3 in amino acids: CASSLHGGAFNEQFF. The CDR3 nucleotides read TGTGCCAGCAGCTTGCACGGGGGGGCCTTCAATGAGCAGTTCTTC.

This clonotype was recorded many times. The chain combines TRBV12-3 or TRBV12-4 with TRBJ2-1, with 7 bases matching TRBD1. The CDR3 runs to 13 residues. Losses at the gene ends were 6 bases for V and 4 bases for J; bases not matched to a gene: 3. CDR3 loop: CASSKQGYNEQFF. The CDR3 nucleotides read TGTGCCAGCAGCAAACAGGGGTACAATGAGCAGTTCTTC.

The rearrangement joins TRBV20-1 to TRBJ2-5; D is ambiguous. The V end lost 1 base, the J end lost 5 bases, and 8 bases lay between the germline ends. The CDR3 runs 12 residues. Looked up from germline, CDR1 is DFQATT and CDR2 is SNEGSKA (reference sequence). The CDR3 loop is CSARALRETQYF. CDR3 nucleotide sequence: TGCAGTGCTAGAGCTCTTAGGGAGACCCAGTACTTC.

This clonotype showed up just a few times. The CDR3 protein is CASSQVWTGAEDTEAFF. CDR3 bases: TGCGCCAGCAGCCAAGTGTGGACAGGGGCAGAGGACACTGAAGCTTTCTTT. This rearrangement joins TRBV4-3 to TRBJ1-1; TRBD1 matches at 9 bases. V was clipped by 1 base and J by 3 bases; unmatched bases: 9. Looked up from germline, CDR1 is LGHNA and CDR2 is YSLEER. The CDR3 is made up of 17 amino acids.